This is a list of T cell receptor beta chains from one sample in a study of T-cell reconstitution after alpha-beta-depleted transplantation in children. TCRdb reprocessed the PCR reads via MiXCR and lists one record per CDR3 protein. Of 440,000 or so distinct CDR3 sequences listed, roughly a tenth are singletons. The sample consisted of PBMCs from the stem cell graft donor, taken from the stem cell graft. These receptors were collected from a human donor who donated a stem cell graft to a child with acute myeloid leukemia. The CDR3 runs from the conserved cysteine through the conserved F or W. Fields, in order: CDR3 DNA, CDR3 protein, J gene, V gene, D gene, clone size. D genes are given only for firm matches. Part of the rows lack a size; the others show once, few, many or a class for expanded clones.

TGTGCCAGCAGTTTCACCGAGTTCAGAGACAGGGGGGATGGCTACACCTTC CASSFTEFRDRGDGYTF TRBJ1-2 TRBV12-3/TRBV12-4 TRBD1 few
TGTGCCAGCAGCGCAGCGTCAAGAGATACCCAGTACTTC CASSAASRDTQYF TRBJ2-5 TRBV7-8 . many
TGTGCCAGCAGGCCGTTTAGAGGAGCCGGGGAGCTGTTTTTT CASRPFRGAGELFF TRBJ2-2 TRBV28 . many
TGCAGTGCTAGAAACAGGGCGTACCAAGAGACCCAGTACTTC CSARNRAYQETQYF TRBJ2-5 TRBV20-1 . many
TGCAGTGCGCAGCAATCGAGGGGTGGGCAGGGCAACTACAATGAGCAGTTCTTC CSAQQSRGGQGNYNEQFF TRBJ2-1 TRBV20-1 . few
TGTGCCAGCAGCCCTCCGGGCCGCAGGGAGTCCGAGCAGTACTTC CASSPPGRRESEQYF TRBJ2-7 TRBV5-4 . .
TGTGCCAGCAGTTTACCCGTCGCGCCTTCCTACGAGCAGTACTTC CASSLPVAPSYEQYF TRBJ2-7 TRBV28 . few
TGTGCCAGCAGTTTCTCAATACAGGGGTCCGGGGAGCTGTTTTTT CASSFSIQGSGELFF TRBJ2-2 TRBV12-3/TRBV12-4 TRBD1 .
TGTGCCAGCAGCCAAGAGACTAGCGGGGTACCGAACACCGGGGAGCTGTTTTTT CASSQETSGVPNTGELFF TRBJ2-2 TRBV4-2 TRBD2 .
TGCAGCGTTGAGGCAGGGGGGACAGATACGCAGTATTTT CSVEAGGTDTQYF TRBJ2-3 TRBV29-1 . many
TGTGCCAGCAGCTTCCGTCCAGGGAACTCTGGGGCCAACGTCCTGACTTTC CASSFRPGNSGANVLTF TRBJ2-6 TRBV7-9 . .
TGTGCCAGCACTGGGACGGGTAAAGACTCTGGGGCCAACGTCCTGACTTTC CASTGTGKDSGANVLTF TRBJ2-6 TRBV6-1 . .
TGCAGTGCTAAGGGGGGGGCATCCACTGCAGAAGCTTTCTTT CSAKGGASTAEAFF TRBJ1-1 TRBV20-1 . .
TGTGCCAGCAGCTTACAGGGGACTAATGAAAAACTGTTTTTT CASSLQGTNEKLFF TRBJ1-4 TRBV12-3/TRBV12-4 TRBD1 many
TGTGCCAGCAGCTTGAACAGTGTCTCTGGAAACACCATATATTTT CASSLNSVSGNTIYF TRBJ1-3 TRBV12-3/TRBV12-4 . many
TGTGCCAGCAGCTTACGTACTTCGGGACCCTTAACTAATGAGCAGTTCTTC CASSLRTSGPLTNEQFF TRBJ2-1 TRBV7-2 . .
TGTGCCAGCAGTTACTCCCTCGTTAGCTCCTACGAGCAGTACTTC CASSYSLVSSYEQYF TRBJ2-7 TRBV6-2/TRBV6-3 . few
TGCGCCAGCAGCCCGGGACAGGGGGTGAGGAATGAAAAACTGTTTTTT CASSPGQGVRNEKLFF TRBJ1-4 TRBV4-3 TRBD1 .
TGTGCCAGCAGCCCAGGGACTAGCGGGCACCACTACGAGCAGTACTTC CASSPGTSGHHYEQYF TRBJ2-7 TRBV5-6 TRBD2 many
TGTGCCACCCGCGCTAGCGACCAAGAGACCCAGTACTTC CATRASDQETQYF TRBJ2-5 TRBV27 . many
TGTGCCACTCGGACGGGATCCTACGAGCAGTACTTC CATRTGSYEQYF TRBJ2-7 TRBV6-5 . .
TGCGCCAGCAGCTCGAGGCCGGAGTACCAAGAGACCCAGTACTTC CASSSRPEYQETQYF TRBJ2-5 TRBV5-1 . many
TGTGCCAGCAGCGTAGGGGGACAGGGAGCGGAAGCTTTCTTT CASSVGGQGAEAFF TRBJ1-1 TRBV9 TRBD1 .
TGTGCCAGCAGCTTAAGGACAGGGGAGACTGAAGCTTTCTTT CASSLRTGETEAFF TRBJ1-1 TRBV7-9 TRBD1 .
TGTGCCAGCAGTTTCCGGGGCCCCAATTCACCCCTCCACTTT CASSFRGPNSPLHF TRBJ1-6 TRBV27 . .
TGCAGTGCTCCGCGTTCGAGGGGCAGCGGCTCCTACGAGCAGTACTTC CSAPRSRGSGSYEQYF TRBJ2-7 TRBV20-1 . few
TGTGCCATCAGTTCCGGGCCCCCGGGGAATTCACCCCTCCACTTT CAISSGPPGNSPLHF TRBJ1-6 TRBV10-3 . few
TGTGCCAGCAGTTACGCAGGGACTAGCGGTTTATACAATGAGCAGTTCTTC CASSYAGTSGLYNEQFF TRBJ2-1 TRBV6-5 TRBD2 .
TGTGCCAGCAGTCCCAGGGCGTCCACTGAAGCTTTCTTT CASSPRASTEAFF TRBJ1-1 TRBV11-1 . few
TGTGCCAGCAGCTCAACAGGCGGACTAGCGGGGTATGAGCAGTTCTTC CASSSTGGLAGYEQFF TRBJ2-1 TRBV7-9 TRBD2 .
TGCAGCGTTGATTCTGGGATTGAGCAGTTCTTC CSVDSGIEQFF TRBJ2-1 TRBV29-1 . few
TGCGCCAGCAGCCAAGATCGTGGAGAGCTAGCGGTAGCCAAAAACATTCAGTACTTC CASSQDRGELAVAKNIQYF TRBJ2-4 TRBV4-1 TRBD2 .